This T cell receptor beta chain emerged from a study of Graves' ophthalmopathy and Graves' hyperthyroidism. If patients had other autoimmune diseases, uncontrolled infections, pregnancy or lactation, they were excluded. Physicians reached a diagnosis by relying on clinical symptoms, serum thyroxine, TRAb, thyroid ultrasound and orbital computed tomography. This clonotype was detected ten times or more. Between the trimmed V and J ends, which lost 5 bases and 7 bases, there was a span of 12 bases. Germline CDR1 is SGHTA and CDR2 is FQGNSA. The CDR3 covers 13 residues. RNA served as the template for amplifying TCR beta CDR3 regions. Investigators did first-round RT-PCR with HTBI primers, then second-round multiplex PCR. TCRdb re-called the multiplex PCR reads through MiXCR, storing one row per CDR3 protein. The sample shows 300,000 to 450,000 distinct CDR3 sequences, about 18% of them seen only once.

The TCR sequence derives from an adult woman with stable Graves' hyperthyroidism. The sequenced sample was peripheral blood. The V and J genes are TRBV7-2 and TRBJ1-5; D uncertain. The CDR3 loop reads CASSPDGRQPQHF. DNA of the CDR3: TGTGCCAGCAGCCCGGACGGGCGGCAGCCCCAGCATTTT.